This T cell receptor (beta chain) was retrieved from a study of cytomegalovirus exposure and HLA in healthy donors. Overall study results and limits: In an earlier analysis, in around 590 donors, most V segments appeared productive either ~90% or ~30% of the time.

As to this clone: The antigen is not known.

The germline gives CDR1 SEHNR, CDR2 FQNEAQ (reference sequence). V was trimmed by 1 base and J by 5 bases, leaving 11 bases between them. CDR3 length equals 14 residues. PCR involved 60 Vbeta and 13 Jbeta primers. The protocol was immunoSEQ multiplex PCR, while the TCRdb copy is restricted to in-frame clones and leaves out a portion. Found here are about 77,000 clones; the top ten clones hold about an eighth. Sequencing used PBMCs. This TCR was sampled from a man aged 45 to 65 in good health and CMV-seropositive. The V and J genes are TRBV7-9 and TRBJ2-5, with D tentatively TRBD2 (5 bases). DNA for the CDR3: TGTGCCAGCAGCTTAGACACGGGAATGGAGACCCAGTACTTC. This translates into CASSLDTGMETQYF.